The clone carrying this T cell receptor beta chain was detected a few times. Using immunoSEQ multiplex PCR, the repertoire was profiled, and TCRdb retains in-frame clones only, with some absent. The top ten clones hold about 0.2% of a sample with approximately 80,000 clones, approximately 89% of them seen once. Per germline, CDR1 SNHLY and CDR2 FYNNEI. The length of the CDR3 is 15 residues. J lost 9 bases, V lost 8 bases, and 13 bases had no gene match. The record originates from a study of OX40 agonist ivuxolimab in advanced cancers. V is TRBV2 and J is TRBJ1-6, with 7 bases lining up with TRBD1. The clonotype was recovered from an adult with an advanced solid tumor such as melanoma, head and neck, liver or kidney cancer. The sample was CD4+ or CD8+ T cells sorted from blood, taken in a trial of the OX40 agonist ivuxolimab. CDR3 residues: CASDFSDRSGSPLHF. The CDR3 bases are TGTGCCAGCGATTTTTCGGACAGGAGTGGTTCACCCCTCCACTTT. Looking up the rest from reference TRBV2 and TRBJ1-6 gives the full variable domain: EPEVTQTPSHQVTQMGQEVILRCVPISNHLYFYWYRQILGQKVEFLVSFYNNEISEKSEIFDDQFSVERPDGSNFTLKIRSTKLEDSAMYFCASDFSDRSGSPLHFGNGTRLTVT.